The TCR beta chain described here comes from a study of cytomegalovirus exposure and HLA in healthy donors. Per germline, CDR1 LGHNT and CDR2 FRNRAP. The length of the CDR3 is 18 residues. Trimming cost V 7 bases and J 6 bases; bases outside gene matches: 13. PCR was performed using 60 Vbeta and 13 Jbeta primers. TCRdb's copy holds only in-frame clones and misses some; the assay was immunoSEQ multiplex PCR. The sample records some 130,000 clones, 65% to 90% being singletons. This sequence was found in a male donor in good health and CMV-seropositive. The chain carries TRBV12-5 and TRBJ2-1, with 15 nucleotides matching TRBD2. The sample comprised PBMCs. The CDR3 DNA is TGTGCTAGTGTTCCTGGACTAGCGGGAGGGGGACGGGGCAATGAGCAGTTCTTC. It translates to CASVPGLAGGGRGNEQFF.